One T cell receptor beta chain is described in this entry. Its antigen is not identified. CDR1 LNHDA and CDR2 SQIVND come from the germline V gene (reference sequence). The ends were cut back, 6 bases at V and 3 bases at J, with 10 bases in the middle. The CDR3 loop spans 13 amino acids. These data originate in a study of shared clonotypes between healthy human individuals. Study overall: A donor's plate count was three for CD4 naive and three for CD4 memory; CD8 naive had two and CD8 memory one.

Data came from immunoSEQ multiplex PCR; TCRdb stores just in-frame clones and leaves some out. The sample lists 2 million to 2.5 million clones, around 95% seen once, with approximately 0.13% in the top ten. Study-wide results and limits: Generally, estimated richness proved larger in naive subsets than it did in memory subsets.

The sequence came from a man aged 18 to 29 in good health. The sequencing input was naive CD4+ T cells sorted from blood. Subset in this sample: CD45RA+ positively selected. The chain has TRBV19 and TRBJ2-3; D is uncertain. The CDR3 coding sequence is TGTGCCAGTAGGGGCAGTACAACAGATACGCAGTATTTT. Translation gives CASRGSTTDTQYF.